Below are 28 T cell receptor beta chains sequenced from a single sample in a study of identical twins. TCRdb re-derived calls from the 5' RACE reads in MiXCR, one entry per CDR3 protein. The sample holds fewer than 650,000 distinct CDR3 sequences, around 7.5% seen once. This sample also appeared in a second study, on yellow fever vaccine responses in identical twins.

The sequencing input was PBMCs. The source of these receptors is a woman aged 18 to 35 in good health.

This clonotype has a count of ten or more. V gene TRBV11-2 combines with J gene TRBJ2-1; D is undetermined. The germline V and J ends were trimmed by 1 base and 0 bases, with 7 bases remaining between them. The germline V gene encodes CDR1 SGHAT and CDR2 FQNNGV. This CDR3 comprises 15 residues. The CDR3 is CASSLVSYSYNEQFF. The CDR3 DNA reads as TGTGCCAGCAGCTTAGTATCCTACTCCTACAATGAGCAGTTCTTC.

This clonotype has ten or more counts. V and J are TRBV29-1 and TRBJ2-5, with D possibly TRBD2 on 6 matching bases. The V and J ends lost 7 bases and 6 bases respectively, with 18 bases between them. Looked up from germline, CDR1 is SQVTM and CDR2 is ANQGSEA. The CDR3 length is 13 residues. The CDR3 DNA reads TGCAGCGCCGATGGGGGAGGAGTAAAGACCCAGTACTTC. It is translated as CSADGGGVKTQYF.

This clonotype was seen repeatedly, ten times or more. The gene calls are TRBV24-1 and TRBJ2-1, with 8 nucleotides matching TRBD1. The CDR3 is 14 residues long. Germline V gives CDR1 KGHDR, CDR2 SFDVKD. V lost 4 bases to trimming and J lost 8 bases; unmatched junction nucleotides: 6. This chain's CDR3 is CATSDPGQGHEQFF. CDR3 bases: TGTGCCACCAGTGACCCCGGACAGGGTCATGAGCAGTTCTTC.

This clonotype was picked up many times. The chain combines TRBV11-1 with TRBJ2-1, with D maybe TRBD1 (6 bases). The CDR3 loop spans 15 amino acids. V was clipped by 5 bases and J by 4 bases, with 15 bases between them. Per germline, CDR1 SGHAT and CDR2 FQDESV (reference sequence). The CDR3, as DNA: TGTGCCAGCAGCCGCCTCGGGACACAATACAATGAGCAGTTCTTC. Protein: CASSRLGTQYNEQFF. Using reference TRBV11-1 and TRBJ2-1 for the parts outside the CDR3, the full variable domain is EAEVAQSPRYKITEKSQAVAFWCDPISGHATLYWYRQILGQGPELLVQFQDESVVDDSQLPKDRFSAERLKGVDSTLKIQPAELGDSAMYLCASSRLGTQYNEQFFGPGTRLTVL.

J is TRBJ1-5 and V is TRBV18; D gene ambiguous. Trimming pared 2 bases from V and 7 bases from J, leaving 9 bases between. The CDR3 consists of 13 residues. Germline V gene data show CDR1 as KGHSH and CDR2 as LQKENI. The CDR3 sequence is CASSPEAGQPQHF. The CDR3 DNA follows: TGTGCCAGCTCACCAGAGGCGGGGCAGCCCCAGCATTTT.

The chain recombines TRBV24-1 with TRBJ2-1; either TRBD1 or TRBD2 may supply D (6 bases each). Germline CDR1 is KGHDR and CDR2 is SFDVKD. This CDR3 region has 15 residues. V was shortened by 2 bases and J by 3 bases, with 10 bases between the two germline ends. DNA for the CDR3: TGTGCCACCAGTGATTCCCGGGGGCTCTACAATGAGCAGTTCTTC. It is translated as CATSDSRGLYNEQFF.

This clonotype was counted between two and nine times. The V call is TRBV29-1, the J call TRBJ2-3; possibly TRBD1 for D (5 bases). Deletions cut 3 bases from V and 3 bases from J, with 37 bases between. The germline V gene has CDR1 SQVTM and CDR2 ANQGSEA. The CDR3 totals 22 residues. The CDR3 sequence is CSVDKPHPRQKFLVYRTDTQYF. The CDR3 bases are TGCAGCGTTGATAAGCCCCACCCTAGACAGAAATTCCTGGTCTATAGGACAGATACGCAGTATTTT.

This clonotype occurred many times. This rearrangement joins TRBV12-3 or TRBV12-4 to TRBJ2-2, with 8 positions matching TRBD1. V lost 6 bases, J lost 6 bases, and 6 bases stayed unmatched. The CDR3 sequence is 14 residues long. CDR3 in amino acids: CASRERQGPGELFF. The CDR3 DNA reads TGTGCCAGCAGAGAGCGACAGGGGCCCGGGGAGCTGTTTTTT.

V and J are TRBV7-8 and TRBJ2-2, with 13 positions matching TRBD2. J gave up 2 bases and V 2 bases, and 2 bases lay outside the gene matches. This CDR3 region has 17 residues. Germline lookup yields CDR1 SGHVS and CDR2 FQNEAQ. In nucleotides, the CDR3 is TGTGCCAGCAGCTTAACTAGCGGGGGGGCCAACACCGGGGAGCTGTTTTTT. Translation: CASSLTSGGANTGELFF.

This clonotype was seen a few times. The chain uses TRBV5-1 and TRBJ2-1, with D possibly TRBD1 on 5 matching bases. The CDR3 contains 13 residues. Germline V gene lookup returns CDR1 SGHRS and CDR2 YFSETQ. Trimming took 0 bases from V and 9 from J, leaving 10 bases between them. The CDR3 loop reads CASSLGGPFEQFF. The CDR3 DNA sequence: TGCGCCAGCAGCTTGGGGGGCCCGTTTGAGCAGTTCTTC.

This clonotype came up many times. The gene calls are TRBV4-1 and TRBJ2-1; TRBD2 agrees at 10 bases. Per germline, CDR1 MGHRA and CDR2 YSYEKL. This CDR3 contains 17 residues. With V trimmed by 3 bases and J by 1 base, 6 bases remained unmatched. CDR3 DNA sequence: TGCGCCAGCAGCCAGGTCGGACTAGCGGCTTCCTACAATGAGCAGTTCTTC. Protein product: CASSQVGLAASYNEQFF.

This clonotype has ten or more counts. V is TRBV20-1 and J is TRBJ1-1; D may be TRBD1 (5 bases). Trimming took off 6 bases at V and 4 bases at J, with 12 bases between the two ends. This CDR3 comprises 12 residues. Germline CDR1 and CDR2: DFQATT and SNEGSKA (reference sequence). In nucleotides, the CDR3 is TGCAGTGCAAACCAGGGTGGCACTGAAGCTTTCTTT. As protein: CSANQGGTEAFF.

The gene calls are TRBV4-2 and TRBJ2-7; TRBD2 matches at 9 bases. The V segment lost 4 bases and the J segment 3 bases; nucleotides outside the gene matches: 16. The CDR3 covers 18 residues. The V gene's germline CDR1 is LGHNA and CDR2 YNFKEQ. The CDR3 sequence is CASSRGGAGGTANYEQYF. The CDR3 bases are TGTGCCAGCAGCCGCGGGGGGGCAGGAGGGACTGCCAACTACGAGCAGTACTTC.

This clonotype has just a few counts. The V and J genes are TRBV10-3 and TRBJ2-5; 13 nucleotides align to TRBD2. Germline trimming cut 8 bases from V and 5 bases from J; bases unmatched to any gene: 5. This CDR3 region has 14 residues. Germline V lookup: CDR1 ENHRY, CDR2 SYGVKD. The CDR3 nucleotides are TGTGCCATCGCCGGGACTAGCGGGAAGGAGACCCAGTACTTC. Translation: CAIAGTSGKETQYF.

This clonotype appeared a few times. J is TRBJ2-5 and V is TRBV10-3; D is unclear. Trimming removed 4 bases from V and 2 bases from J, with 8 bases in between. Germline V CDR1 and CDR2: ENHRY, SYGVKD. CDR3 length: 13 residues. CDR3 bases: TGTGCCATCAGTGTAGACGGACAAGAGACCCAGTACTTC. It translates to CAISVDGQETQYF.

V gene TRBV28 combines with J gene TRBJ2-7, with TRBD1 matching over 10 bases. The CDR3 loop spans 15 amino acids. Germline CDR1 reads MDHEN; CDR2 reads SYDVKM. The V and J ends lost 10 bases and 5 bases, in that order; junction bases with no gene match: 14. Here the CDR3 DNA reads TGTGCCACCGATTACCCGGGACAGGGGAAGAACGAGCAGTACTTC. Amino acid sequence: CATDYPGQGKNEQYF.

This clonotype was detected only a few times. CDR3 DNA: TGTGCCAGCAGCTCGGGACAGCCCAGGGAGACCCAGTACTTC. It yields the protein CASSSGQPRETQYF. The V call is TRBV7-8, the J call TRBJ2-5; 7 bases agree with TRBD1. This CDR3 contains 14 residues. With 4 bases clipped from V and 5 bases from J, the junction kept 7 bases outside the gene matches. Germline CDR1 is SGHVS and CDR2 is FQNEAQ.

This clonotype has at least ten counts. The chain uses TRBV7-8 and TRBJ2-4, with D hard to call. V lost 3 bases to trimming and J lost 0 bases, with 9 bases between them. Looked up from germline, CDR1 is SGHVS and CDR2 is FQNEAQ. The CDR3 consists of 15 residues. Written as DNA, the CDR3 is TGTGCCAGCAGCTTTTCCCAGCTAGCCAAAAACATTCAGTACTTC. Protein sequence: CASSFSQLAKNIQYF.

Only a few counts were recorded for this clonotype. Written as DNA, the CDR3 is TGTGCCAGCAGCCTCGGCCCGGGAGGCAGCTACGAGCAGTACTTC. Its protein is CASSLGPGGSYEQYF. This chain joins TRBV14 and TRBJ2-7; TRBD2 aligns across 7 bases. Germline CDR1 reads SGHDN; CDR2 reads FVKESK. The ends lost 4 bases at V and 3 bases at J; junction bases unmatched: 9. The CDR3 runs to 15 residues. Drawing the rest from reference TRBV14 and TRBJ2-7, the complete variable domain is EAGVTQFPSHSVIEKGQTVTLRCDPISGHDNLYWYRRVMGKEIKFLLHFVKESKQDESGMPNNRFLAERTGGTYSTLKVQPAELEDSGVYFCASSLGPGGSYEQYFGPGTRLTVT.

A word on this clonotype: Given a much more abundant clone one base away, this may be a read error. This chain connects TRBV24-1 to TRBJ2-1; 11 positions match TRBD2. The CDR3 contains 14 residues. Germline V gene sequence: CDR1 KGHDR, CDR2 SFDVKD. Here the CDR3 reads CAASDLAGGNEQFF. CDR3 DNA: TGTGCCGCCAGTGACCTAGCGGGAGGAAATGAGCAGTTCTTC.

The table lists this clonotype with many counts. The rearrangement joins TRBV12-3 or TRBV12-4 to TRBJ1-2; 7 bases map to TRBD1. Trimming removed 6 bases from V and 11 bases from J; junction bases left unmatched: 9. There are 12 residues in the CDR3. This CDR3 is CASSPGTDRYTF. CDR3 in DNA: TGTGCCAGCAGCCCGGGGACAGATCGTTACACCTTC.

At least ten counts were recorded for this clonotype. The gene calls are TRBV7-9 and TRBJ1-1; D remains unclear. Germline CDR1 reads SEHNR; CDR2 reads FQNEAQ (reference sequence). This CDR3 spans 14 amino acids. V gave up 3 bases and J gave up 0 bases, with 8 bases separating them. The CDR3 is CASSFQTMNTEAFF. The CDR3 DNA reads TGTGCCAGCAGCTTCCAGACCATGAACACTGAAGCTTTCTTT.

This clonotype was seen a handful of times. The genes are TRBV20-1 and TRBJ2-2; D remains unclear. The CDR3 consists of 13 residues. Trimming took 4 bases from V and 1 from J, leaving 7 bases between them. Germline CDR1 reads DFQATT; CDR2 reads SNEGSKA (reference sequence). The CDR3 DNA reads as TGCAGTGCTATCCCCAGGAACACCGGGGAGCTGTTTTTT. It specifies CSAIPRNTGELFF.

A few counts support this clonotype. The gene calls are TRBV29-1 and TRBJ2-7; D perhaps matches TRBD1 (6 bases). CDR3 length equals 11 residues. V was pared by 4 bases and J by 4 bases, with 8 bases between. Looked up from germline, CDR1 is SQVTM and CDR2 is ANQGSEA. This chain's CDR3 is CSVATGYEQYV. The CDR3 bases are TGCAGCGTTGCCACAGGGTACGAGCAGTACGTC.

The chain links TRBV9 to TRBJ2-3; tentatively, D is TRBD2 (7 bases). Germline V gene lookup returns CDR1 SGDLS and CDR2 YYNGEE. The CDR3 has 14 amino acids. The V gene lost 0 bases and the J gene lost 7 bases, with 12 bases spanning the gap. Here the CDR3 reads CASSVDGGRNTQYF. CDR3 nucleotides: TGTGCCAGCAGCGTAGACGGGGGGCGAAATACGCAGTATTTT.

The table lists this clonotype with many counts. V and J are TRBV5-1 and TRBJ1-1; D remains unclear. Per germline, CDR1 SGHRS and CDR2 YFSETQ. The V end lost 6 bases, the J end lost 5 bases, and 14 bases lay between the germline ends. This CDR3 contains 13 residues. CDR3 protein: CASTGKLGTEAFF. The CDR3 coding sequence is TGCGCCAGCACGGGGAAGCTCGGAACTGAAGCTTTCTTT.

This clonotype was seen many times. The rearrangement links TRBV7-2 to TRBJ2-1, with D possibly matching TRBD2 (5 bases). CDR1 and CDR2 from the germline V gene are SGHTA and FQGNSA. The CDR3 is made up of 20 amino acids. The V gene lost 0 bases and the J gene lost 4 bases, with 25 bases spanning the gap. For the CDR3, the DNA is TGTGCCAGCAGCTTAGCGGTGAGGACTCCCCTACACGAGAAGTACAATGAGCAGTTCTTC. Protein product: CASSLAVRTPLHEKYNEQFF.

The chain uses TRBV28 and TRBJ2-3; D is possibly TRBD2 (6 bases). The CDR3 covers 15 residues. Trimming cost V 5 bases and J 3 bases, with 15 bases left between them. CDR1 is MDHEN, CDR2 SYDVKM, per germline. CDR3 DNA sequence: TGTGCCAGCAGTATCGGGGGAGTCGGAACAGATACGCAGTATTTT. The encoded protein is CASSIGGVGTDTQYF.